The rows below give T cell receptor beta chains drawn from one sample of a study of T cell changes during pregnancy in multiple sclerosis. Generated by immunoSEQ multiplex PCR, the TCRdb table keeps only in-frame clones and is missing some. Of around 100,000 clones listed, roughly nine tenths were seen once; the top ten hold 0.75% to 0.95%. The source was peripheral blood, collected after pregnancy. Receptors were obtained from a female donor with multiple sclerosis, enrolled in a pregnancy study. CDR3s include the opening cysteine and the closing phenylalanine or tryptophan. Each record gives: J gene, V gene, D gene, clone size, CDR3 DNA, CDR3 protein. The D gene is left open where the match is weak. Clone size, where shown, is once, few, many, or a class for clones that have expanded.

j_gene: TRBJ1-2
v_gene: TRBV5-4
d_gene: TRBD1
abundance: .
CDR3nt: TGTGCCAGCAGTTTGGACAGGGTCTATGGCTACACCTTC
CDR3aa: CASSLDRVYGYTF

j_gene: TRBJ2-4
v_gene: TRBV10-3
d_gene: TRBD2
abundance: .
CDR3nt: TGTGCCATCAGTGAAGGGGGACTAGCGGGGGGGAGGGACATTCAGTACTTC
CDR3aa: CAISEGGLAGGRDIQYF

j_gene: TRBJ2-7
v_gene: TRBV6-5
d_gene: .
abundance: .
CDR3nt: TGTGCCAGCAGTTACTCGGGGGCCTCCTACGAGCAGTACTTC
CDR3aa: CASSYSGASYEQYF

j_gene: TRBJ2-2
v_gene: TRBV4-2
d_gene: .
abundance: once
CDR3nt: TGTGCCAGCAGCCACCAGTCCGGGGAGCTGTTTTTT
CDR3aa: CASSHQSGELFF

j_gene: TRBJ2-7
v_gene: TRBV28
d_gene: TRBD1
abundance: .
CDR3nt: TGTGCCAGCAGTTTAAAGCCAGGGGGCAGACGGGGGAGCTCCTACGAGCAGTACTTC
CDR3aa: CASSLKPGGRRGSSYEQYF

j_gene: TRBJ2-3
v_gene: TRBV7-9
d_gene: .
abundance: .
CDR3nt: TGTGCCAGCAGCTCGGGACTGGCTAGCACAGATACGCAGTATTTT
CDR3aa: CASSSGLASTDTQYF

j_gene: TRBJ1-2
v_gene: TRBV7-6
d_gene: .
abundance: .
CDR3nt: TGTGCCAGCAGCTCCGGGCGTCAGGGGCAGGAGGGCTACACCTTC
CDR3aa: CASSSGRQGQEGYTF

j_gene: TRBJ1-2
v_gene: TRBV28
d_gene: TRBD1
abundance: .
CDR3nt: TGTGCCAGTTTACAGGGGGCGCGGGGCTACACCTTC
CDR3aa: CASLQGARGYTF

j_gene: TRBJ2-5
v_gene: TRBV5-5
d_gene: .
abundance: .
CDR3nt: TGTGCCAGCTGGAGATCAGGGGTCTCTTGGGAGACCCAGTACTTC
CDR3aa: CASWRSGVSWETQYF

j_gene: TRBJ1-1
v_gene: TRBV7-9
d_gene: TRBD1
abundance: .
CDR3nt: TGTGCCAGCAGGCCTATCGACAGGGTCGTTGAAGCTTTCTTT
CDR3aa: CASRPIDRVVEAFF